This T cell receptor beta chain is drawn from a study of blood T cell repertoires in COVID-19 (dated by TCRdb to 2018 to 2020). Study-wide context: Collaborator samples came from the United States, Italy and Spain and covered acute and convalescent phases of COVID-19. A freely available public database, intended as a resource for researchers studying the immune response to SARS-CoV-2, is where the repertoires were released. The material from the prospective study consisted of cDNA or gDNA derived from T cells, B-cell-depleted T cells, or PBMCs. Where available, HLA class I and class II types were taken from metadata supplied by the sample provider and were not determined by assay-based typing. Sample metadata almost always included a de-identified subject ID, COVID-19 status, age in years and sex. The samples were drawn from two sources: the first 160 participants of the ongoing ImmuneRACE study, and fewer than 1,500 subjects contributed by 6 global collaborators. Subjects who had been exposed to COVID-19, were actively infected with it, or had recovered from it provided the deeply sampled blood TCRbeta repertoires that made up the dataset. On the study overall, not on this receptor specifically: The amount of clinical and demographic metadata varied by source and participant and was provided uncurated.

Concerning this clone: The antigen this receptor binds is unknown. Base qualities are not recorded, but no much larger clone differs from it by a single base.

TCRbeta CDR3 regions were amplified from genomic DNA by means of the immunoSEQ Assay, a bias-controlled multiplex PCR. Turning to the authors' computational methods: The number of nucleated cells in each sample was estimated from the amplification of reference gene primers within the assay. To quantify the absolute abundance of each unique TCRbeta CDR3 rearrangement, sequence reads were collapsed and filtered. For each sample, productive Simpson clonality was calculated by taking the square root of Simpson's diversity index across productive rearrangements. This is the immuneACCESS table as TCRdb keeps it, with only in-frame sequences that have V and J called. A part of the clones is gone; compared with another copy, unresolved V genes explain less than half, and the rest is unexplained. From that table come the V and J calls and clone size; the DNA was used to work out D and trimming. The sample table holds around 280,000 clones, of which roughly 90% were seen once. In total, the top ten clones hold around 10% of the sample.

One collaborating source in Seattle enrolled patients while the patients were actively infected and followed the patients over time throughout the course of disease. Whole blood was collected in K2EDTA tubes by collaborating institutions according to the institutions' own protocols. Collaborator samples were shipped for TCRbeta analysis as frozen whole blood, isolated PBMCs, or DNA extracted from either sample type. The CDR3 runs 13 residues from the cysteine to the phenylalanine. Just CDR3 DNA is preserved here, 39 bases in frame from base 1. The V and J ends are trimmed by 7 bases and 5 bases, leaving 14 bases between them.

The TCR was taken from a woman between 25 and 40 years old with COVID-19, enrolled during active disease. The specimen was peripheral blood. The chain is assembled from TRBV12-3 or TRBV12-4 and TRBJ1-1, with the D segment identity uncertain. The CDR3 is CASILVPGTEAFF. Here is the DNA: TGTGCCAGCATCCTCGTCCCAGGAACTGAAGCTTTCTTT.